This is a list of T cell receptor beta chains from one sample in a study of T cell changes during pregnancy in multiple sclerosis. Libraries were prepared by immunoSEQ multiplex PCR; TCRdb keeps only in-frame clonotypes and omits some of them. The profile covers about 87,000 clones, with roughly 93% appearing a single time and 1.4% taken by the ten largest. Here the sequenced sample was peripheral blood, taken in the third trimester of pregnancy. The source of these receptors is a female donor in good health, enrolled as a control in a pregnancy study. The conserved cysteine and the conserved F or W are not part of the CDR3 here.

V,J,CDR3
TRBV5-1,TRBJ2-5,ASSLEAGKGETQY
TRBV5-1,TRBJ2-5,ASSLASGAGLQEAQY
TRBV5-1,TRBJ2-3,ASSLGGTGGAYTQY
TRBV9,TRBJ2-1,ASSPGTSGRSEQF
TRBV13,TRBJ2-3,ASSFSQASPGTSVPDTQY
TRBV28,TRBJ2-1,ASTRGWTSGFNEQF
TRBV14,TRBJ1-1,ASSQDRLGITEAF
TRBV27,TRBJ2-3,ASSIREADTQY
TRBV27,TRBJ2-5,ASSSLNWEGEETQY
TRBV28,TRBJ1-1,ASTSGTGGTEAF
TRBV6-1,TRBJ2-7,ASSERRTGEEGSYEQY
TRBV7-2,TRBJ2-7,ASSSFPNGSPRREQY
TRBV7-9,TRBJ2-7,ASSPQREPREQY
TRBV30,TRBJ1-1,AWNAGFNTEAF
TRBV28,TRBJ2-1,ASSLVSGQGYNEQF
TRBV10-2,TRBJ2-2,ASSGGGTGELF
TRBV7-9,TRBJ2-7,ASVPEPGEQY
TRBV28,TRBJ1-5,ASSPTNQPQH
TRBV2,TRBJ1-2,ASSEGGGANYGYT
TRBV27,TRBJ1-1,ASSLFRGGTEAF
TRBV6-6,TRBJ2-7,ASRGQLGGYEQY
TRBV28,TRBJ2-1,ASSLLAGDNEQF
TRBV4-2,TRBJ2-2,ASSPSNGPGELF
TRBV6-6,TRBJ2-2,ASSYSSVGPGGELF
TRBV2,TRBJ2-5,ASSVLQGAGETQY
TRBV27,TRBJ2-5,ASSLDLEETQY
TRBV5-1,TRBJ2-5,ASSGGQPQETQY
TRBV19,TRBJ1-2,ASSKGQVEGYT
TRBV15,TRBJ1-1,ATSRTGQNTEAF
TRBV6-4,TRBJ2-3,ASSDSPSGGTDTQY
TRBV5-4,TRBJ2-3,ASSLGGLAGGPSTDTQY
TRBV28,TRBJ2-7,ASSFPYGRAGEQY
TRBV19,TRBJ1-5,ASSHRGGNQPQH
TRBV9,TRBJ2-3,ASSVAPSRDTQY
TRBV5-1,TRBJ2-7,ASSLGWDSYEQY
TRBV30,TRBJ2-7,AWGAGAPAYYEQY
TRBV5-1,TRBJ2-5,ASSSQGPQETQY
TRBV14,TRBJ2-1,ASSHRGERTIGEQF
TRBV27,TRBJ2-5,ASSISGQGKETQY
TRBV9,TRBJ2-5,ASREPTSGLYQETQY
TRBV2,TRBJ2-1,ASKTSGSPNEQF
TRBV5-1,TRBJ2-1,ASSGRDRGDNEQF
TRBV5-8,TRBJ2-7,ASSLGVSYEQY
TRBV7-6,TRBJ1-4,ASSLAGGNEKLF
TRBV28,TRBJ1-1,ASGQGGAYTEAF
TRBV7-6,TRBJ2-3,ASSGYRGLGTDTQY
TRBV29-1,TRBJ2-5,SVARPGGQETQY
TRBV6-4,TRBJ2-5,ASSDSRRLAGGPKYQETQY
TRBV4-2,TRBJ2-4,ASSQEQTAGYIQY
TRBV5-1,TRBJ1-1,ASSLRSAGGRGTEAF
TRBV29-1,TRBJ2-1,SVGRDRVWEQF